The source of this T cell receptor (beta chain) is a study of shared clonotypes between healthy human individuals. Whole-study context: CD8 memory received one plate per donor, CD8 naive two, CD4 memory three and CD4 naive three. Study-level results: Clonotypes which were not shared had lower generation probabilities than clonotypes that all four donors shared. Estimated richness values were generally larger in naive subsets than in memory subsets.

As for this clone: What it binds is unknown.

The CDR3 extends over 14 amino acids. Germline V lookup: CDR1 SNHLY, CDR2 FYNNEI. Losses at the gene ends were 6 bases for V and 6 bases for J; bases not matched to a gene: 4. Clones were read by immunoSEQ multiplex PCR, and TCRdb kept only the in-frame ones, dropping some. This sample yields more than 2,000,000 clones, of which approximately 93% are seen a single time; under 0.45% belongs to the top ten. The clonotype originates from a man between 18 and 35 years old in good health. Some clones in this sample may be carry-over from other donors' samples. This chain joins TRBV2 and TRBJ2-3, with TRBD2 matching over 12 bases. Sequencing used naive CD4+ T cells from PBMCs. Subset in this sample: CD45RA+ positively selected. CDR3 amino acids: CASSSTSGSDTQYF. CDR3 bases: TGTGCCAGCAGCTCGACTAGCGGGAGTGATACGCAGTATTTT.